This T cell receptor (beta chain) emerged from a study of T cells in Graves' hyperthyroidism and ophthalmopathy. The TCR beta CDR3 regions underwent amplification using RNA transcripts as the source. TCR CDR3 regions were first amplified by RT-PCR with HTBI primers. In TCRdb, the multiplex PCR reads were re-called with MiXCR into one record per CDR3 protein. The sample holds 640,000 or so distinct CDR3 sequences, under 15% seen once. Inclusion characteristics of ophthalmopathy patients comprised a Clinical Activity Score of at least 3, a NOSPECS grade of at least 4, and duration under 3 months. This clonotype was counted at least ten times. The receptor's source is a woman aged 40-49 years with Graves' ophthalmopathy. What was sequenced was blood.

Written as DNA, the CDR3 is TGTGCCAGCAGCCAAGACCCCTCCGGGACAGGAAATGAAGCTTTCTTT. It translates to CASSQDPSGTGNEAFF. The chain combines TRBV4-2 with TRBJ1-1; 8 nucleotides agree with TRBD1. CDR1 is LGHNA, CDR2 YNFKEQ, per germline. The CDR3 has 16 amino acids. V was pared by 0 bases and J by 7 bases, with 10 bases of the junction left unmatched.